Below are 20 T cell receptor beta chains sequenced from a single sample in a study of T cell clusters in autoimmune cytopenias. TRB amplification used around 0.25 ug of peripheral blood genomic DNA. Multiplex touch-down PCR amplified TRB using TRB-A and TRB-B pools in one tube. TCRdb reprocessed the multiplex PCR reads and stores each CDR3 protein as one record, lacking DNA. The sample data list about 12,000 distinct CDR3 sequences. The specimen sequenced was peripheral blood. Receptors originate from a human donor with an autoimmune cytopenia or autoimmune hepatitis (not recorded which).

The chain is built from TRBV18 and TRBJ1-2; TCRdb reports TRBD1, a call that lacks DNA to check it against. CDR1 and CDR2 from the germline V gene are KGHSH and LQKENI. CDR3 length: 15 amino acids. CDR3 in amino acids: CASSPPDRRFYGYTF.

The gene calls are TRBV15 and TRBJ1-5. This CDR3 contains 15 residues. Germline V gene lookup returns CDR1 LNHNV and CDR2 YYDKDF (reference sequence). CDR3 sequence: CATSREQYSNQPQHF.

The chain employs TRBV6-5 and TRBJ2-1; TCRdb designates TRBD2, a call that cannot be tested without DNA. The CDR3 spans 12 residues. The V gene's germline CDR1 is MNHEY and CDR2 SVGAGI. The CDR3 loop reads CASKSGTNEQFF.

This chain uses TRBV11-2 with TRBJ1-2; checking the TCRdb D call of TRBD1 is not possible without DNA. The CDR3 is 16 residues long. CDR1 and CDR2 (germline): SGHAT, FQNNGV. The CDR3 loop is CASSAGTELINYGYTF.

V and J are TRBV7-9 and TRBJ2-1; the TCRdb call, TRBD1, lacks DNA for checking. The germline V gene encodes CDR1 SEHNR and CDR2 FQNEAQ (reference sequence). The CDR3 is made up of 14 amino acids. The CDR3 loop is CASSTPPKYNEQFF.

This chain joins TRBV15 and TRBJ1-3; TCRdb gives TRBD1 as the D gene, but with no DNA this cannot be confirmed. Germline CDR1 LNHNV, CDR2 YYDKDF (reference sequence). The CDR3 sequence is 15 residues long. The CDR3 loop reads CATSRERGPGNTIYF.

According to its frequency, this clonotype is medium-sized. V and J are TRBV19 and TRBJ2-2; lacking DNA, the TRBD1 call made by TCRdb goes unchecked. Germline CDR1 and CDR2: LNHDA and SQIVND (reference sequence). The CDR3 has 12 amino acids. The CDR3 sequence is CASSIRPGELFF.

This clonotype is labeled medium-sized based on frequency. The rearrangement uses TRBV29-1 and TRBJ2-5. The length of the CDR3 is 12 residues. Looked up from germline, CDR1 is SQVTM and CDR2 is ANQGSEA. CDR3 sequence: CSVVGIEETQYF.

This clonotype is classed as medium-sized (0.01 to 0.1%) by frequency. The genes are TRBV5-5 and TRBJ2-1; TCRdb's D call of TRBD1 is untestable without DNA. The CDR3 totals 15 residues. Germline CDR1 is SGHKS and CDR2 is YYEKEE (reference sequence). CDR3 residues: CASSSSGARFDEQFF.

V and J are TRBV19 and TRBJ2-3; the D call of TRBD1 rests on TCRdb alone, since no DNA is present to check it. The length of the CDR3 is 16 residues. From germline, CDR1 is LNHDA and CDR2 SQIVND (reference sequence). This CDR3 is CASSQLPGLRTDTQYF.

The chain couples TRBV5-6 to TRBJ2-3; TCRdb's D call, TRBD1, is unchecked because there is no DNA. Germline V lookup: CDR1 SGHDT, CDR2 YYEEEE. The CDR3 is 15 residues long. CDR3 protein: CASSLGQDITDTQYF.

V usage is TRBV19 and J usage is TRBJ2-1; without DNA, the TCRdb call of TRBD1 cannot be checked. Germline values: CDR1 LNHDA, CDR2 SQIVND (reference sequence). The CDR3 length is 17 residues. CDR3 amino acids: CASSNVRGRGPGNEQFF.

The chain carries TRBV19 and TRBJ2-7. The CDR3 runs 13 residues. Per germline, CDR1 LNHDA and CDR2 SQIVND (reference sequence). CDR3 residues: CASSRTGSYEQYF.

This chain connects TRBV12-3 or TRBV12-4 to TRBJ2-3; TCRdb's D call of TRBD2 is untestable without DNA. The CDR3 extends over 15 amino acids. CDR3 residues: CASSFPGGQGDTQYF.

This chain uses TRBV10-1 with TRBJ2-2. CDR1 WNHNN and CDR2 SYGVQD come from the germline V gene (reference sequence). The CDR3 runs 15 residues. The CDR3 spells CASSESGGNTGELFF.

The V and J genes are TRBV27 and TRBJ2-7; TCRdb indicates TRBD2, and absent DNA this call remains unverified. Germline lookup yields CDR1 MNHEY and CDR2 SMNVEV (reference sequence). There are 14 residues in the CDR3. CDR3 region: CASKPREISYEQYF.

The chain couples TRBV6-5 to TRBJ1-2; TCRdb's assignment of TRBD1 cannot be checked, as there is no DNA. Germline values: CDR1 MNHEY, CDR2 SVGAGI. The CDR3 sequence is 13 residues long. CDR3 in amino acids: CASRDRGLYGYTF.

The chain is built from TRBV6-1 and TRBJ1-5; no DNA is available, so the TRBD1 call from TCRdb remains unchecked. The CDR3 loop spans 17 amino acids. CDR1 MNHNS and CDR2 SASEGT come from the germline V gene. The CDR3 reads CASSEEHLAGSNQPQHF.

The chain carries TRBV27 and TRBJ1-6; there is no DNA to check the TCRdb D call of TRBD1. From germline, CDR1 is MNHEY and CDR2 SMNVEV (reference sequence). The CDR3 spans 14 residues. CDR3 sequence: CASRAGTGTSPLHF.

The V and J genes are TRBV27 and TRBJ2-3; TCRdb proposes TRBD2, but this gene call is untestable without DNA. The CDR3 totals 14 residues. The germline gives CDR1 MNHEY, CDR2 SMNVEV (reference sequence). This chain's CDR3 is CASSYDRDYHTQYF.